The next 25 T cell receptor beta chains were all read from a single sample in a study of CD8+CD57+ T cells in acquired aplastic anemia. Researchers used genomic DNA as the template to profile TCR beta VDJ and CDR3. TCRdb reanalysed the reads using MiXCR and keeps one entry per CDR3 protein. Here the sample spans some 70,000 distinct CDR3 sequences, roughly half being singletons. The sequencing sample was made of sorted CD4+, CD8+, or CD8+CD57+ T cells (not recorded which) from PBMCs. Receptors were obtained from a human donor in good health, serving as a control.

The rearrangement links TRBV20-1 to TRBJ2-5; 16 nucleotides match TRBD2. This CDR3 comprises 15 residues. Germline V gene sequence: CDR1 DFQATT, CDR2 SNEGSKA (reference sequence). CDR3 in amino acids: CNASGTSGRVETQYF. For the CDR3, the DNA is TGCAATGCGAGTGGGACTAGCGGGAGGGTTGAGACCCAGTACTTC.

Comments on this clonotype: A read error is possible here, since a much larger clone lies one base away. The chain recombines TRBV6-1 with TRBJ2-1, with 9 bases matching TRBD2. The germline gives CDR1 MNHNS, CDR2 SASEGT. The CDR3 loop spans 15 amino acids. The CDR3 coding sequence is TGTGCCAGCAGTATTATAGCGGGAGACTACAATGAGCGGTTCTTC. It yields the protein CASSIIAGDYNERFF.

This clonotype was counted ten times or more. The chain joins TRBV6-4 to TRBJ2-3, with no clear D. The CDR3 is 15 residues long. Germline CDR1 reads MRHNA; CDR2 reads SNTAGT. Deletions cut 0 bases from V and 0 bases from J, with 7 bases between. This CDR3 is CASSDSVGSTDTQYF. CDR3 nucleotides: TGTGCCAGCAGTGACTCCGTCGGTAGCACAGATACGCAGTATTTT.

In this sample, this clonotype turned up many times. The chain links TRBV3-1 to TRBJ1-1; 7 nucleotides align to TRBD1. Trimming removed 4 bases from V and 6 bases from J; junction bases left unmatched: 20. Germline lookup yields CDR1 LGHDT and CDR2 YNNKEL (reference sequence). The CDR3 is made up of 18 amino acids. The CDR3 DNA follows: TGTGCCAGCAGCCCGTATCGACTGACAGGGAAGAGAGAGGCTGAAGCTTTCTTT. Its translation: CASSPYRLTGKREAEAFF.

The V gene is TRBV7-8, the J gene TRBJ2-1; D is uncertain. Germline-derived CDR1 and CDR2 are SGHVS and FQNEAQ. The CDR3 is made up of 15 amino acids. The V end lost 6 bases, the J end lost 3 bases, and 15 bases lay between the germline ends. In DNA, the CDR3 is TGTGCCAGCAGGTTAAGTACGGTAAACTACAATGAGCAGTTCTTC. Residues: CASRLSTVNYNEQFF.

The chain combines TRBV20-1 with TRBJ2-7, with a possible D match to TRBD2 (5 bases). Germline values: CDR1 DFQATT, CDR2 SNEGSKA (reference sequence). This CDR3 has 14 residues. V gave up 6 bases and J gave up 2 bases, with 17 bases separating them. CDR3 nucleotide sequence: TGCAGTGCCGACCCCACTAGTTTGGCCTACGAGCAGTACTTC. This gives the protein CSADPTSLAYEQYF.

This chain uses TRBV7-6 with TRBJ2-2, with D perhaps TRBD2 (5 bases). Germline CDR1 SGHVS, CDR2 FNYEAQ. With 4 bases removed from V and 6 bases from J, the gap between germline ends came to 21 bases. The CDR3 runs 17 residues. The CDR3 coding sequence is TGTGCCAGCAGCTCGCAGGAGCGGCTTAGGGTGGCCGGGGAGCTGTTTTTT. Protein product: CASSSQERLRVAGELFF. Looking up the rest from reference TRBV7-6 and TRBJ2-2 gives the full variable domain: GAGVSQSPRYKVTKRGQDVALRCDPISGHVSLYWYRQALGQGPEFLTYFNYEAQQDKSGLPNDRFSAERPEGSISTLTIQRTEQRDSAMYRCASSSQERLRVAGELFFGEGSRLTVL.

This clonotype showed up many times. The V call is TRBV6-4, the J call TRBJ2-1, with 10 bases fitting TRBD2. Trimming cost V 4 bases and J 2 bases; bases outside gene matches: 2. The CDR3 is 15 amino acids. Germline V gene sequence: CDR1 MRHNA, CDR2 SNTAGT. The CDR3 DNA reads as TGTGCCAGCAGTGCAACTAGCGGGACCTACAATGAGCAGTTCTTC. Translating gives CASSATSGTYNEQFF.

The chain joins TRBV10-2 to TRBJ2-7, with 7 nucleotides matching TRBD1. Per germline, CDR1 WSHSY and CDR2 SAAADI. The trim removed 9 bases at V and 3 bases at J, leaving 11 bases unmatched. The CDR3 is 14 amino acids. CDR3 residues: CASATGNFLYEQYF. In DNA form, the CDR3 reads TGCGCCAGTGCGACAGGGAACTTTCTCTACGAGCAGTACTTC.

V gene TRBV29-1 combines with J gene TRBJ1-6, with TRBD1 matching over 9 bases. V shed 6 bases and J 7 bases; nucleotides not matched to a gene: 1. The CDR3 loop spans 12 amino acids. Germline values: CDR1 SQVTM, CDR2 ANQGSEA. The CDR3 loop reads CSVGTGNSPLHF. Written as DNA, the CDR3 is TGCAGCGTCGGGACAGGGAATTCACCCCTCCACTTT. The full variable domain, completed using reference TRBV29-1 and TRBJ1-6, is SAVISQKPSRDICQRGTSLTIQCQVDSQVTMMFWYRQQPGQSLTLIATANQGSEATYESGFVIDKFPISRPNLTFSTLTVSNMSPEDSSIYLCSVGTGNSPLHFGNGTRLTVT.

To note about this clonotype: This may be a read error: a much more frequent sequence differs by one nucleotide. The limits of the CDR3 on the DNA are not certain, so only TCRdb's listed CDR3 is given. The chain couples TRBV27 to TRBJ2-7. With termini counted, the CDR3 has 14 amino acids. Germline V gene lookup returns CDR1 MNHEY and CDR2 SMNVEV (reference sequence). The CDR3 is CASSSSRVGYEQYF.

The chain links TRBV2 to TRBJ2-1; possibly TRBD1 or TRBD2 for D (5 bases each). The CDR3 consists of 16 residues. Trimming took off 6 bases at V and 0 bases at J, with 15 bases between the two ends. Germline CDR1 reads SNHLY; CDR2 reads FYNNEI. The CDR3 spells CASRGERTSSYNEQFF. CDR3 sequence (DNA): TGTGCCAGCAGGGGGGAGAGGACAAGCTCCTACAATGAGCAGTTCTTC.

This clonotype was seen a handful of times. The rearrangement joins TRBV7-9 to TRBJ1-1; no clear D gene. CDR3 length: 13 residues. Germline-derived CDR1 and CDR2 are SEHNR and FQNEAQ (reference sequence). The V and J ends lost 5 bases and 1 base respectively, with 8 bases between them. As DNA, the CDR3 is TGTGCCAGCAGCGTGGCTTGGAACACTGAAGCTTTCTTT. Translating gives CASSVAWNTEAFF.

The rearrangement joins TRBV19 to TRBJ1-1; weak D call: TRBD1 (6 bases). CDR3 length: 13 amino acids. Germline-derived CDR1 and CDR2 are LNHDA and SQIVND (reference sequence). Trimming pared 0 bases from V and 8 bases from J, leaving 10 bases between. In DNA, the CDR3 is TGTGCCAGTAGTATAGATCGGGGGGCCGAAGCTTTCTTT. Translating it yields CASSIDRGAEAFF.

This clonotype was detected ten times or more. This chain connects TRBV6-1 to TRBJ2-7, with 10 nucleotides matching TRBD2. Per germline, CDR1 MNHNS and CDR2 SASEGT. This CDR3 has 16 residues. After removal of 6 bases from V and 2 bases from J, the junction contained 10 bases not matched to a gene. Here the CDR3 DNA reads TGTGCCAGCAGAGTCTGGACTAGCGGACATACCTACGAGCAGTACTTC. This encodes CASRVWTSGHTYEQYF.

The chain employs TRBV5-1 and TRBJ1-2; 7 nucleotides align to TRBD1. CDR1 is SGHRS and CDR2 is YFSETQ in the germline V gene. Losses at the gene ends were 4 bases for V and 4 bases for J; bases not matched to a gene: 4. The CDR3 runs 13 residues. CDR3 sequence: CASSPGTVYGYTF. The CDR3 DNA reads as TGCGCCAGCAGCCCCGGGACAGTCTATGGCTACACCTTC. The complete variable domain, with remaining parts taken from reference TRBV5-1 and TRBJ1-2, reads KAGVTQTPRYLIKTRGQQVTLSCSPISGHRSVSWYQQTPGQGLQFLFEYFSETQRNKGNFPGRFSGRQFSNSRSEMNVSTLELGDSALYLCASSPGTVYGYTFGSGTRLTVV.

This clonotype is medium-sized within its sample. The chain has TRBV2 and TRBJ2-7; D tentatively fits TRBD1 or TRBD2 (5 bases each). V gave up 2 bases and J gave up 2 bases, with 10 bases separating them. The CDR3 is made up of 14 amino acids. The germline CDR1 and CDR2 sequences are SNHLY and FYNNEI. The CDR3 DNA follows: TGTGCCAGCAGTGAAATTGGGGGAACCTACGAGCAGTACTTC. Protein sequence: CASSEIGGTYEQYF.

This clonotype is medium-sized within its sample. The CDR3 sequence: CSGGGTRNTEAFF. CDR3 in DNA: TGCAGCGGGGGAGGGACACGAAACACTGAAGCTTTCTTT. The chain links TRBV29-1 to TRBJ1-1; possibly TRBD1 for D (6 bases). V was clipped by 7 bases and J by 2 bases, with 14 bases between them. The CDR3 extends over 13 amino acids. Germline V gene lookup returns CDR1 SQVTM and CDR2 ANQGSEA.

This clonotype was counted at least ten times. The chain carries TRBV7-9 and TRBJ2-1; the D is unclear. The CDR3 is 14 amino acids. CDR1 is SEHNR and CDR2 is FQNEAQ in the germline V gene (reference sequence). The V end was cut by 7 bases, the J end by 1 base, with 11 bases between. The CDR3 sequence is CASIPPASYNEQFF. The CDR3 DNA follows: TGTGCCAGCATCCCTCCGGCGTCCTACAATGAGCAGTTCTTC.

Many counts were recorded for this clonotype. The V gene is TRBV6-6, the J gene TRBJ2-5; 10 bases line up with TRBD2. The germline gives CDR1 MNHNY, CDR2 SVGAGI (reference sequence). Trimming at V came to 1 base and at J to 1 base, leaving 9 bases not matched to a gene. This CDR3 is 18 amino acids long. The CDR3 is CASSYYDLAGDSQETQYF. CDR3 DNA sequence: TGTGCCAGCAGTTACTACGATCTAGCGGGGGATTCCCAAGAGACCCAGTACTTC.

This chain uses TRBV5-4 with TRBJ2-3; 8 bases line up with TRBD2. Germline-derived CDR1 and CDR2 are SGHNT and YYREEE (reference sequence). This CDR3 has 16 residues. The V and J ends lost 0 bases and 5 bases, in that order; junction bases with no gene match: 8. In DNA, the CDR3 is TGTGCCAGCAGCTTGGCCCCAGCGGGGGCGGGAGATACGCAGTATTTT. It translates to CASSLAPAGAGDTQYF.

The CDR3: CASRPGQEGNQPQHF. DNA for the CDR3: TGTGCCAGCAGACCGGGTCAGGAGGGCAATCAGCCCCAGCATTTT. The V gene is TRBV6-1, the J gene TRBJ1-5; D is undetermined. V was trimmed by 6 bases and J by 2 bases, leaving 14 bases between them. CDR3 size: 15 residues. CDR1 is MNHNS, CDR2 SASEGT, per germline.

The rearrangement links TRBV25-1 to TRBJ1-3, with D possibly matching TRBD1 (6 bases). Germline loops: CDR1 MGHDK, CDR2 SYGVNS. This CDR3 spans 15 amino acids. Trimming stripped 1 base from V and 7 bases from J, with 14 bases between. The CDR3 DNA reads TGTGCCAGCAGTGAATTGGCAGGTACAGGGAACACCATATATTTT. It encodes CASSELAGTGNTIYF.

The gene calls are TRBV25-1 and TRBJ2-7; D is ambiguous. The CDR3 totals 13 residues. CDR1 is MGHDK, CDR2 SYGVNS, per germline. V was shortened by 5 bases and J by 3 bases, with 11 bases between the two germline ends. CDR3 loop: CASSFGRSYEQYF. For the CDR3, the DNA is TGTGCCAGCAGTTTTGGCAGGAGCTACGAGCAGTACTTC.

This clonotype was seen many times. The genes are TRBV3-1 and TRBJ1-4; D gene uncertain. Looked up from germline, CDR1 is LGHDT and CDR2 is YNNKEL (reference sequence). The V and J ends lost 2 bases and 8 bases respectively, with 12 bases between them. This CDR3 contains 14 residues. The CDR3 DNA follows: TGTGCCAGCAGCCAAACCCTTGAAGAGGAAAAACTGTTTTTT. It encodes CASSQTLEEEKLFF.